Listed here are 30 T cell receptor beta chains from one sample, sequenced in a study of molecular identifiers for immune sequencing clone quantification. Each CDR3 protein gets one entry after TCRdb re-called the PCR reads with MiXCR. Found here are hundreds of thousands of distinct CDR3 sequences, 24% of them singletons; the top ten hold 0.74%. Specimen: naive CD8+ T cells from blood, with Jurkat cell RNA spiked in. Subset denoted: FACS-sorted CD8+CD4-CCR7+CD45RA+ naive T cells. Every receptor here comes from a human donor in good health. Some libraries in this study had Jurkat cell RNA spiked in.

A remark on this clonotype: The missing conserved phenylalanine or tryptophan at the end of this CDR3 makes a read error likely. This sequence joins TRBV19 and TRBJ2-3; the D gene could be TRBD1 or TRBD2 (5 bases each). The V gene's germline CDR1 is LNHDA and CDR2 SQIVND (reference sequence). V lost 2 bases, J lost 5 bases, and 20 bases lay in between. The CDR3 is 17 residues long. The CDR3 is CASSITGHPSMEDTQYS. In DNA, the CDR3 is TGTGCCAGTAGTATAACGGGGCACCCCAGTATGGAAGATACGCAGTATTCT.

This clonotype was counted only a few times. The CDR3: CATSLLGDTQYF. CDR3 nucleotide sequence: TGTGCCACCAGCCTCCTAGGGGATACGCAGTATTTT. This chain links TRBV15 with TRBJ2-3; no reliable D call. Germline loops: CDR1 LNHNV, CDR2 YYDKDF (reference sequence). CDR3 length: 12 amino acids. Deletions cut 5 bases from V and 6 bases from J, with 9 bases between.

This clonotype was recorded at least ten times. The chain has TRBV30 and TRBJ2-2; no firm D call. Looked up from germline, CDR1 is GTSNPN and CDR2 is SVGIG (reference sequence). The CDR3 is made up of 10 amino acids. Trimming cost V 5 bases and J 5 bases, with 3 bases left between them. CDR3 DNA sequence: TGTGCCTGGGGGACCGGGGAGCTGTTTTTT. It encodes CAWGTGELFF.

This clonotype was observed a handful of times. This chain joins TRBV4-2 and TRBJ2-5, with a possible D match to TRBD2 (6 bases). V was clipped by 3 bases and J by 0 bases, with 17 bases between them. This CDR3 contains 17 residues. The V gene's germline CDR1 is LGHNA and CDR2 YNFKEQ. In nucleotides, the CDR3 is TGTGCCAGCAGCCACCCGGAGGGGCGTGGGTACCAAGAGACCCAGTACTTC. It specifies CASSHPEGRGYQETQYF.

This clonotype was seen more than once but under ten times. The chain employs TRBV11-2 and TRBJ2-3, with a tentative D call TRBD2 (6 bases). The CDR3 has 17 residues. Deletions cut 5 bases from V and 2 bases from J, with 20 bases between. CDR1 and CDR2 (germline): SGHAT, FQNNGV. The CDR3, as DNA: TGTGCCAGCAGCGCATATCTAGGAGGGTCTGCCACAGATACGCAGTATTTT. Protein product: CASSAYLGGSATDTQYF.

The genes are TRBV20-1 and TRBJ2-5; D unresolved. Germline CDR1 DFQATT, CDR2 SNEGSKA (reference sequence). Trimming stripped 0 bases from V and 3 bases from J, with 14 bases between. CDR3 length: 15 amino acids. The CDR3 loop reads CSARDLATGKETQYF. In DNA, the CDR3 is TGCAGTGCTAGAGATCTGGCGACTGGTAAAGAGACCCAGTACTTC.

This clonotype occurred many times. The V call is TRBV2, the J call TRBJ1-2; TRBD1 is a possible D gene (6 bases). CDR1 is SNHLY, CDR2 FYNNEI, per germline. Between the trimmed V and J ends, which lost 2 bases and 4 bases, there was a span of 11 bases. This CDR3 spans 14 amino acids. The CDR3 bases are TGTGCCAGCAGTGAAAATGACAGGCGCTATGGCTACACCTTC. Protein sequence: CASSENDRRYGYTF.

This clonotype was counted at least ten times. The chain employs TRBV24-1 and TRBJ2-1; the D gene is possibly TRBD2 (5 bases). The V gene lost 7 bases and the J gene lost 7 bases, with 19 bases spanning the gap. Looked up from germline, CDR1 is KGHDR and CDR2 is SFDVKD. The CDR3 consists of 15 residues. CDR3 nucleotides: TGTGCCACCAGCCCCTTAGGAGCGGCAGAGAATGAGCAGTTCTTC. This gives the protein CATSPLGAAENEQFF.

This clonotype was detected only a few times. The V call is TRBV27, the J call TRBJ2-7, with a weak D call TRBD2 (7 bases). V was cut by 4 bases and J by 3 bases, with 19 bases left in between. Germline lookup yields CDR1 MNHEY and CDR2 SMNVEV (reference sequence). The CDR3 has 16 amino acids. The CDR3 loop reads CASSSRPGGRYYEQYF. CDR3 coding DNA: TGTGCCAGCAGTTCACGCCCGGGGGGCCGTTACTACGAGCAGTACTTC.

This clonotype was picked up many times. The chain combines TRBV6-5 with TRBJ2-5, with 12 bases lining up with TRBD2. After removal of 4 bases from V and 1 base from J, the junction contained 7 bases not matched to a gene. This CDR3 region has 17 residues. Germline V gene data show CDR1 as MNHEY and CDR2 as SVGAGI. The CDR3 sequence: CASSLTSGGLAQETQYF. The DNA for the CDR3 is TGTGCCAGCAGTTTGACTAGCGGGGGCTTAGCCCAAGAGACCCAGTACTTC.

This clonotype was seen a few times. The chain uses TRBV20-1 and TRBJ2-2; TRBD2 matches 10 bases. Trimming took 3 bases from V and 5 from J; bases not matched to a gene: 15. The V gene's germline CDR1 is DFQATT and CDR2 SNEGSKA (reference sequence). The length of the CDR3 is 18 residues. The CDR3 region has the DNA TGCAGTGCTAGTGATACTAAGCAGACTAGCGGGTGGACCGGGGAGCTGTTTTTT. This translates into CSASDTKQTSGWTGELFF.

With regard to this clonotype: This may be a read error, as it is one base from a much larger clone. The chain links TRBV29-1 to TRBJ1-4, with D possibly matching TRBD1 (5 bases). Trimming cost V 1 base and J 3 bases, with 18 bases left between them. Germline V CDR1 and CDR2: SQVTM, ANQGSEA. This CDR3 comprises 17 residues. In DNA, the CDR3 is TGCAGCGTTGAAGGGGGCGAGTCATTTGCAGCTAATGAAAAACTGTTTTTT. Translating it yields CSVEGGESFAANEKLFF.

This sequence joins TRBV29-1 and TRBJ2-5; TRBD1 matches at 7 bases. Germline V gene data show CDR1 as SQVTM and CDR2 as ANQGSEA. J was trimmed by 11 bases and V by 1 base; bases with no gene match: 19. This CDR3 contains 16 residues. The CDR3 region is CSVEGEQGLQYNEQYF. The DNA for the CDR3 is TGCAGCGTTGAAGGCGAACAGGGGTTGCAGTACAATGAGCAGTACTTC.

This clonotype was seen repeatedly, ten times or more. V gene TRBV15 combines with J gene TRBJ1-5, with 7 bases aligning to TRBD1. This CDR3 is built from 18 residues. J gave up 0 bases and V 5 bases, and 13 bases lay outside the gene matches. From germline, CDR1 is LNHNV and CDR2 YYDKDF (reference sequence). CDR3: CATSVLWDRSYSNQPQHF. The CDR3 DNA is TGTGCCACCAGCGTACTATGGGACAGAAGTTATAGCAATCAGCCCCAGCATTTT.

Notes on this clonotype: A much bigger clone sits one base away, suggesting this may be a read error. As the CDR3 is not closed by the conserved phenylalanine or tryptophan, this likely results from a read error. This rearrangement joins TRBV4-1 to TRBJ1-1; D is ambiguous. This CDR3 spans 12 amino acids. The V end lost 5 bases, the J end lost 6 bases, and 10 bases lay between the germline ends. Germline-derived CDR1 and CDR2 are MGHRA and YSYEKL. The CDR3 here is CASSFTAAEAFL. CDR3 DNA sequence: TGCGCCAGCAGCTTTACGGCGGCTGAAGCTTTCCTT.

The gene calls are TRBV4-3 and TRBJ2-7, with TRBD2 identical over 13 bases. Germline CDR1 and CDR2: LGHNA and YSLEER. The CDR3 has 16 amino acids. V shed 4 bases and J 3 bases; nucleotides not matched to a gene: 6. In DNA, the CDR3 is TGCGCCAGCAGCCCGGGACTAGCGGGACGGGGCTACGAGCAGTACTTC. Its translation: CASSPGLAGRGYEQYF.

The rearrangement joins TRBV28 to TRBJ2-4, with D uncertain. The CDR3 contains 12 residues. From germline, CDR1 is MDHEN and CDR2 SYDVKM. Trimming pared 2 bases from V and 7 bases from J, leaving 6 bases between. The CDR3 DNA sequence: TGTGCCAGCAGTTTAAGGTCGAACATTCAGTACTTC. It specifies CASSLRSNIQYF.

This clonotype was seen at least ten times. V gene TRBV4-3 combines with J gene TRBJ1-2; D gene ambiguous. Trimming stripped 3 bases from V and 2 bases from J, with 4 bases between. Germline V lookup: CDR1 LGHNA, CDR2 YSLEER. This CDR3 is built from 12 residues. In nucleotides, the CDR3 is TGCGCCAGCAGCCATGAAAACTATGGCTACACCTTC. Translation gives CASSHENYGYTF.

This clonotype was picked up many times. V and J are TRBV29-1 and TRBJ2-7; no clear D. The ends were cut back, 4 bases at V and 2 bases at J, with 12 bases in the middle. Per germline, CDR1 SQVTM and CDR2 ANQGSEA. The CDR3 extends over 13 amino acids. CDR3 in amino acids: CSVGVGYTYEQYF. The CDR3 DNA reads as TGCAGCGTTGGGGTCGGGTATACCTACGAGCAGTACTTC.

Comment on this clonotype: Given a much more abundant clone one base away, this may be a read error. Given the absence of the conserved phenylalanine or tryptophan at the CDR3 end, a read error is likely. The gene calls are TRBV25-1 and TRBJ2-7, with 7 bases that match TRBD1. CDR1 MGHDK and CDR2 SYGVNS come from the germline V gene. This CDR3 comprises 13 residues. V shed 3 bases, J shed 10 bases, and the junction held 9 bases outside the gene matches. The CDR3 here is CASSEPTGLAQYL. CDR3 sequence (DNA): TGTGCCAGCAGTGAGCCGACAGGGTTGGCACAGTACCTC.

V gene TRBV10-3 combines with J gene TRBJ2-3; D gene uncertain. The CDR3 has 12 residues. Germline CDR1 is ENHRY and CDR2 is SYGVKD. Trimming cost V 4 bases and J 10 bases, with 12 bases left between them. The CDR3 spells CAISGSGAPQYF. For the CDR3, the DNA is TGTGCCATCAGTGGTTCAGGAGCCCCGCAGTATTTT.

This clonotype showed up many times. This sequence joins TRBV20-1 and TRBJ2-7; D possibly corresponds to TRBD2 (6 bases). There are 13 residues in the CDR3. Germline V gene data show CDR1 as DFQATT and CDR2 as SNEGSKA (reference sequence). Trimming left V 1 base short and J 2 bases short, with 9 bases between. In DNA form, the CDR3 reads TGCAGTGCTAGAGGGGACTCCCCCTACGAGCAGTACTTC. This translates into CSARGDSPYEQYF.

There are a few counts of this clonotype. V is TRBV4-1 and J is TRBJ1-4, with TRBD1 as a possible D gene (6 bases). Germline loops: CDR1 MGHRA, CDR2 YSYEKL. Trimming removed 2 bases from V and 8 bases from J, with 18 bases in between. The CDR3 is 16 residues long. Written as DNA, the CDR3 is TGCGCCAGCAGCCAACCACCTGAGACAGGCGAGGAAAAACTGTTTTTT. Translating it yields CASSQPPETGEEKLFF.

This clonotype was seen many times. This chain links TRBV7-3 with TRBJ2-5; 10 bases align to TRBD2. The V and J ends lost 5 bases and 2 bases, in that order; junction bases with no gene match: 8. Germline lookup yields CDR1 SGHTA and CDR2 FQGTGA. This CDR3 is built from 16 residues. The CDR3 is CASSAHPSGGQETQYF. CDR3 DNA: TGTGCCAGCAGCGCCCACCCTAGCGGGGGACAAGAGACCCAGTACTTC.

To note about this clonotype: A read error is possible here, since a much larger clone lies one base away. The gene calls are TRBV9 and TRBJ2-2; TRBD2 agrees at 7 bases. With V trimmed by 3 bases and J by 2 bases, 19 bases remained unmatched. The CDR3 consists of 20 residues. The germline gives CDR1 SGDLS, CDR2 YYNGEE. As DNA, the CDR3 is TGTGCCAGCAGCGATTTGGCGGGAGACGCGGGCGAACTCAACACCGGGGAGCTGTTTTTT. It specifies CASSDLAGDAGELNTGELFF. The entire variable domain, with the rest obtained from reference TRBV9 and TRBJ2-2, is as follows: DSGVTQTPKHLITATGQRVTLRCSPRSGDLSVYWYQQSLDQGLQFLIQYYNGEERAKGNILERFSAQQFPDLHSELNLSSLELGDSALYFCASSDLAGDAGELNTGELFFGEGSRLTVL.

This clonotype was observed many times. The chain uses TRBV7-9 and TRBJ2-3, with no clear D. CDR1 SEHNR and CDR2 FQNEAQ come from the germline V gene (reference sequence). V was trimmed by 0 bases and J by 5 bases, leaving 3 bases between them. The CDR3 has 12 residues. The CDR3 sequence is CASSLAVDTQYF. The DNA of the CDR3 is TGTGCCAGCAGCTTAGCCGTAGATACGCAGTATTTT.

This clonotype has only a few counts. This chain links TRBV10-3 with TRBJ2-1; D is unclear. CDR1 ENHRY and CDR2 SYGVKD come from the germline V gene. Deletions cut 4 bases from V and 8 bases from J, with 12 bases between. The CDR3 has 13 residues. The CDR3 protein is CAISVVGWDEQFF. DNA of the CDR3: TGTGCCATCAGTGTGGTAGGGTGGGATGAGCAGTTCTTC.

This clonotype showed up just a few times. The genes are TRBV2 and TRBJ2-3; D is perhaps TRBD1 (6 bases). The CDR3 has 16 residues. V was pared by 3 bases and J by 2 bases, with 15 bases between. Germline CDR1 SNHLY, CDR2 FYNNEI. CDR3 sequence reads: CASSDLAGEYTDTQYF. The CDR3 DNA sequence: TGTGCCAGCAGTGATCTGGCAGGGGAGTACACAGATACGCAGTATTTT.

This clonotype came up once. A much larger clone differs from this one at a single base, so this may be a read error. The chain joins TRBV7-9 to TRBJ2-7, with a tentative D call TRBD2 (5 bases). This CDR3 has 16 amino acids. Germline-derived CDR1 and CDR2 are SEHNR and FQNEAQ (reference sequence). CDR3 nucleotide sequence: TGTGCCAGCAGCTCGCCTAAAGAGGGTGGATCCTACGCGCAGTACTTC. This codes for CASSSPKEGGSYAQYF. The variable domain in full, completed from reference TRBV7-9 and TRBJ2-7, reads DTGVSQNPRHKITKRGQNVTFRCDPISEHNRLYWYRQTLGQGPEFLTYFQNEAQLEKSRLLSDRFSAERPKGSFSTLEIQRTEQGDSAMYLCASSSPKEGGSYAQYFGPGTRLTVT.

The CDR3 protein is CASSRPSGYNEQFF. The CDR3 DNA reads as TGTGCCAGCAGTCGCCCGTCCGGATACAATGAGCAGTTCTTC. This rearrangement joins TRBV12-3 or TRBV12-4 to TRBJ2-1, with D hard to call. The V end lost 5 bases, the J end lost 4 bases, and 12 bases lay between the germline ends. The CDR3 is made up of 14 amino acids.